A selection of T cell receptor beta chains follows, all from one sample in a study of blood T cell repertoires in COVID-19. Clones were sequenced by immunoSEQ multiplex PCR, and TCRdb holds only the in-frame ones, with some missing. The sample lists approximately 54,000 clones, 80% to 90% occurring once. Sequenced sample: peripheral blood. The origin of the receptors is a man aged 50 to 59 with acute or convalescent COVID-19. The CDR3 runs from the conserved cysteine through the conserved F or W. The D gene is left open where the match is weak. Clone size is shown for a subset of rows, as once, few, many or a class of expanded clone.

>TRBJ1-1|TRBD1|TRBV6-6|.
TGTGCCAGTTTGACAGGGTTGAACACTGAAGCTTTCTTT
CASLTGLNTEAFF
>TRBJ1-2|.|TRBV3-1/TRBV3-2|.
TGTGCCAGCAGCCAAAATTTAGACGCTAGACCCTATGGCTACACCTTC
CASSQNLDARPYGYTF
>TRBJ1-1|TRBD1|TRBV4-1|.
TGCGCCAGCAGCCAACCAACCGGGACAGGGGAGAACACTGAAGCTTTCTTT
CASSQPTGTGENTEAFF
>TRBJ1-2|TRBD1|TRBV18|.
TGTGCCAGCTCACCACAACCTCCGGGACAGGGGGTCGGATCCCATGGCTACACCTTC
CASSPQPPGQGVGSHGYTF
>TRBJ2-7|.|TRBV4-2|few
TGTGCCAGCAGCCAACCCTCCGGGGAGCAGTACTTC
CASSQPSGEQYF
>TRBJ1-5|.|TRBV4-1|.
TGCGCCAGCAGCCAAGAAGTGGAGGCATATCAGCCCCAGCATTTT
CASSQEVEAYQPQHF
>TRBJ1-2|.|TRBV7-8|once
TGTGCCAGCAGCCCCTATAGGTCCGGACTTCCTTACACCTTC
CASSPYRSGLPYTF
>TRBJ1-2|TRBD1|TRBV5-1|.
TGCGCCAGCAGCGAGAACACCGGGACAGGGGATGGCTACACCTTC
CASSENTGTGDGYTF
>TRBJ2-5|TRBD1|TRBV12-5|.
TGTGCTAGTGCAGGGACAGCCCAAGAGACCCAGTACTTC
CASAGTAQETQYF
>TRBJ1-2|.|TRBV19|.
TGTGCCAGTAGATCCTGGGAGGGAACGAACTATGGCTACACCTTC
CASRSWEGTNYGYTF
>TRBJ2-7|.|TRBV5-1|.
TGCGCCAGCAGTCTTATAGAACAGGGACGCTCCCCGCTGTACTTC
CASSLIEQGRSPLYF
>TRBJ2-3|.|TRBV9|once
TGTGCCAGCGCCTACGGGGATACGCAGTATTTT
CASAYGDTQYF
>TRBJ1-4|.|TRBV21-1|.
TGTGCCAGCAGCAAACGCTGGGACAGGGCCCGGGAAAAACTGTTTTTT
CASSKRWDRAREKLFF
>TRBJ2-7|TRBD2|TRBV19|once
TGTGCCAGTAGATTAGCGGGGGCCCACGAGCAGTACTTC
CASRLAGAHEQYF
>TRBJ1-1|.|TRBV6-5|once
TGTGCCAGCACAGAAGATCCAGGGTCGGCTGAAGCTTTCTTT
CASTEDPGSAEAFF
>TRBJ1-6|.|TRBV9|.
TGTGCCAGCAGCGTAGATCTCTCCTATAATTCACCCCTCCACTTT
CASSVDLSYNSPLHF
>TRBJ2-7|.|TRBV29-1|.
TGCAGCGTCCGCGGGTTGTTCTTCGAGCAGTACTTC
CSVRGLFFEQYF
>TRBJ2-7|.|TRBV6-5|.
TGTGCCAGCAGTCCGTGGGGGACTCACTACGAGCAGTACTTC
CASSPWGTHYEQYF
>TRBJ1-3|.|TRBV15|.
TGTGCCACCAGCCCAATCGACGGCGGCTCTGGAAACACCATATATTTT
CATSPIDGGSGNTIYF
>TRBJ1-4|.|TRBV5-1|.
TGCGCCAGCAGCCTACGGACAGAACGTAATGAAAAACTGTTTTTT
CASSLRTERNEKLFF
>TRBJ2-1|TRBD2|TRBV11-2|.
TGTGCCAGCAGCTTAGTTTGGGCGGGGGGTAACAATGAGCAGTTCTTC
CASSLVWAGGNNEQFF
>TRBJ1-6|.|TRBV2|once
TGTGCCAGCAGTGGGGTCTCGGGAAAGATTAATTCACCCCTCCACTTT
CASSGVSGKINSPLHF
>TRBJ1-6|.|TRBV6-5|.
TGTGCCAGCATGGGGGGGTCCTATAATTCACCCCTCCACTTT
CASMGGSYNSPLHF
>TRBJ2-1|TRBD1|TRBV7-3|.
TGTGCCAGCAGGCCCGGGACAGGGGAACTCAATGAGCAGTTCTTC
CASRPGTGELNEQFF
>TRBJ1-1|.|TRBV19|.
TGTGCCAGTGCAGGGGTCATGAACACTGAAGCTTTCTTT
CASAGVMNTEAFF
>TRBJ1-2|TRBD1|TRBV5-1|few
TGCGCCAGCAGCCCCACAGGGGGAGGATATGGCTACACCTTC
CASSPTGGGYGYTF
>TRBJ1-2|.|TRBV29-1|once
TGCAGCTCGGGGGGCAGCTACTATGGCTACACCTTC
CSSGGSYYGYTF
>TRBJ1-2|.|TRBV19|.
TGTGCCAGTAGTATACAGGGCCTTGGCTACACCTTC
CASSIQGLGYTF
>TRBJ2-3|TRBD1|TRBV30|.
TGTGCCTGGACCGGGACAGGCACAGATACGCAGTATTTT
CAWTGTGTDTQYF
>TRBJ2-7|TRBD1|TRBV18|.
TGTGCCAGCTCACCGGGACAGTACGAGCAGTACTTC
CASSPGQYEQYF
>TRBJ2-7|.|TRBV3-1/TRBV3-2|.
TGTGCCAGCAGCCCAGGGCCTTATCTCTACGAGCAGTACTTC
CASSPGPYLYEQYF
>TRBJ2-7|TRBD1|TRBV7-6|once
TGTGCCAGCAGCTTAGAGGGGACAGGGGCCTACGAGCAGTACTTC
CASSLEGTGAYEQYF
>TRBJ2-3|.|TRBV2|.
TGTGCCAGCAGATCCGGGTCAGATACGCAGTATTTT
CASRSGSDTQYF
>TRBJ2-2|.|TRBV7-6|.
TGTGCCAGCAGCTACGGAGCAAACACCGGGGAGCTGTTTTTT
CASSYGANTGELFF
>TRBJ1-2|TRBD1|TRBV4-1|.
TGCGCCAGCAGCCAGGAGGCCGGACAGGTTGGCTACACCTTC
CASSQEAGQVGYTF
>TRBJ2-7|.|TRBV25-1|once
TGTGCCAGCAGTGAATTAGGTCGACGCGGTGCCGAGCAGTACTTC
CASSELGRRGAEQYF
>TRBJ1-6|.|TRBV11-2|.
TGTGCCAGCAGCTTAGAGGCGGGGATTAATTCACCCCTCCACTTT
CASSLEAGINSPLHF
>TRBJ2-1|.|TRBV20-1|.
TGCAGTGCTTACCCGGGCAATGAGCAGTTCTTC
CSAYPGNEQFF
>TRBJ2-5|.|TRBV9|.
TGTGCCAGCAGCCCCCCACAGACAGATAACCAAGAGACCCAGTACTTC
CASSPPQTDNQETQYF
>TRBJ2-7|.|TRBV6-5|.
TGTGCCAGCAGCCCCACGGTAACTGGGGGGTACGAGCAGTACTTC
CASSPTVTGGYEQYF
>TRBJ2-3|TRBD1|TRBV27|.
TGTGCCAGCAGCCTTTTACCGGGACAGGGGATCGCGGATACGCAGTATTTT
CASSLLPGQGIADTQYF
>TRBJ1-3|TRBD1|TRBV28|.
TGTGCCAGCAGAACTGGACAGGGGGTTACGGGAAACACCATATATTTT
CASRTGQGVTGNTIYF
>TRBJ2-4|TRBD2|TRBV6-2/TRBV6-3|.
TGTGCCAGCAGTTACTCTGGTCTAGCGGGAGTACGATTAAACATTCAGTACTTC
CASSYSGLAGVRLNIQYF
>TRBJ2-3|.|TRBV29-1|.
TGCAGCTTAGAACAGGGAAAAGATACGCAGTATTTT
CSLEQGKDTQYF
>TRBJ1-2|.|TRBV5-1|.
TGCGCCAGCAGCGCCGCCTTGGGGGGGGGCCACTATGGCTACACCTTC
CASSAALGGGHYGYTF